The 9 T cell receptor beta chains below were found in one sample sequenced in a study of T cell responses to AZD1222 COVID-19 vaccine. TCRdb's copy holds only in-frame clones and misses some; the assay was immunoSEQ multiplex PCR. Of approximately 140,000 clones listed, around 90% were seen once; the top ten hold approximately 3%. The starting material was peripheral blood, obtained 28 days after the second AZD1222 dose. These receptors were taken from an adult who received the AZD1222 COVID-19 vaccine.

This clone was detected only a few times. This chain joins TRBV7-8 and TRBJ1-5; no clear D. This CDR3 spans 15 amino acids. Germline V gene sequence: CDR1 SGHVS, CDR2 FQNEAQ. The V and J ends lost 5 bases and 3 bases respectively, with 14 bases between them. CDR3 nucleotides: TGTGCCAGCAGCCCCGACGAGGCGTACAATCAGCCCCAGCATTTT. It specifies CASSPDEAYNQPQHF.

This chain joins TRBV15 and TRBJ2-7; D gene ambiguous. The germline gives CDR1 LNHNV, CDR2 YYDKDF (reference sequence). Trimming took 0 bases from V and 3 from J, leaving 9 bases between them. This CDR3 has 14 residues. DNA for the CDR3: TGTGCCACCAGCAGAGATACGGCAGACTACGAGCAGTACTTC. Its translation is CATSRDTADYEQYF.

The chain uses TRBV14 and TRBJ2-5; TRBD1 might be the D (6 bases). The CDR3 loop spans 18 amino acids. The V end was cut by 5 bases, the J end by 2 bases, with 24 bases between. Germline values: CDR1 SGHDN, CDR2 FVKESK. As DNA, the CDR3 is TGTGCCAGCAGCGGGACGGGACGGACAGTTTTGAGGCAAGAGACCCAGTACTTC. Its translation is CASSGTGRTVLRQETQYF. The full variable domain, with the rest looked up from reference TRBV14 and TRBJ2-5, is EAGVTQFPSHSVIEKGQTVTLRCDPISGHDNLYWYRRVMGKEIKFLLHFVKESKQDESGMPNNRFLAERTGGTYSTLKVQPAELEDSGVYFCASSGTGRTVLRQETQYFGPGTRLLVL.

The V call is TRBV5-1, the J call TRBJ1-1; no firm D call. The CDR3 sequence is 14 residues long. V was pared by 4 bases and J by 3 bases, with 13 bases between. The V gene's germline CDR1 is SGHRS and CDR2 YFSETQ. CDR3 amino acids: CASSPSRLDTEAFF. For the CDR3, the DNA is TGCGCCAGCAGCCCCTCCCGACTTGACACTGAAGCTTTCTTT.

The rearrangement links TRBV6-4 to TRBJ2-1; unclear D gene. V lost 5 bases, J lost 4 bases, and 9 bases lay in between. CDR3 size: 13 residues. Germline CDR1 and CDR2: MRHNA and SNTAGT. CDR3 sequence reads: CASSRDSYNEQFF. CDR3 in DNA: TGTGCCAGCAGTCGCGACTCTTACAATGAGCAGTTCTTC.

V usage is TRBV5-4 and J usage is TRBJ2-1; 7 nucleotides line up with TRBD2. This CDR3 region has 17 residues. V dropped 0 bases and J dropped 4; count of bases not matched to a gene: 10. The germline V gene has CDR1 SGHNT and CDR2 YYREEE (reference sequence). This chain's CDR3 is CASSLGWRGSDYNEQFF. The CDR3 DNA reads as TGTGCCAGCAGCTTGGGGTGGCGCGGGAGTGATTACAATGAGCAGTTCTTC.

The rearrangement uses TRBV24-1 and TRBJ1-4; D call uncertain. Between the trimmed V and J ends, which lost 4 bases and 10 bases, there was a span of 9 bases. The germline V gene has CDR1 KGHDR and CDR2 SFDVKD. The CDR3 is 12 amino acids. The CDR3 region has the DNA TGTGCCACCAGTGAATCGAGTGGAAAACTGTTTTTT. This encodes CATSESSGKLFF.

The chain has TRBV3-1 (or the pseudogene TRBV3-2) and TRBJ1-3; D call uncertain. The CDR3 length is 14 residues. Between the trimmed V and J ends, which lost 7 bases and 2 bases, there was a span of 12 bases. The germline V gene has CDR1 LGHDT and CDR2 YNNKEL (reference sequence). Here the CDR3 reads CASTLQVAGNTIYF. The DNA of the CDR3 is TGTGCCAGCACCCTTCAGGTGGCTGGAAACACCATATATTTT.

This sequence joins TRBV7-9 and TRBJ2-1, with 10 positions matching TRBD2. Germline V gene sequence: CDR1 SEHNR, CDR2 FQNEAQ (reference sequence). Trimming took 1 base from V and 8 from J; bases not matched to a gene: 8. The CDR3 has 16 residues. The CDR3 reads CASSLGASGSRDEQFF. CDR3 nucleotide sequence: TGTGCCAGCAGCTTAGGGGCTAGCGGGAGTAGGGATGAGCAGTTCTTC.